This T cell receptor (beta chain) was recovered during a study of blood T cell repertoires in COVID-19. Whole-study context: Material from acute and convalescent COVID-19 was sourced from the United States, Italy and Spain. T cells, B-cell-depleted T cells, or PBMCs provided the cDNA or gDNA that served as material.

Profiling relied on immunoSEQ multiplex PCR, and the TCRdb table lists in-frame clones only, not all of them. This sample has roughly 200,000 clones; about 85% occur once, and the top ten carry about 5%. The CDR3 has 12 residues. The germline V gene encodes CDR1 MNHEY and CDR2 SVGAGI. Trimming took off 10 bases at V and 0 bases at J, with 9 bases between the two ends. The chain is built from TRBV6-5 and TRBJ2-5, with a possible D match to TRBD2 (5 bases). The sample was peripheral blood. This TCR was sampled from a woman over 75 with acute or convalescent COVID-19. CDR3 sequence: CAIGEYQETQYF. The CDR3, as DNA: TGTGCCATTGGGGAGTACCAAGAGACCCAGTACTTC.